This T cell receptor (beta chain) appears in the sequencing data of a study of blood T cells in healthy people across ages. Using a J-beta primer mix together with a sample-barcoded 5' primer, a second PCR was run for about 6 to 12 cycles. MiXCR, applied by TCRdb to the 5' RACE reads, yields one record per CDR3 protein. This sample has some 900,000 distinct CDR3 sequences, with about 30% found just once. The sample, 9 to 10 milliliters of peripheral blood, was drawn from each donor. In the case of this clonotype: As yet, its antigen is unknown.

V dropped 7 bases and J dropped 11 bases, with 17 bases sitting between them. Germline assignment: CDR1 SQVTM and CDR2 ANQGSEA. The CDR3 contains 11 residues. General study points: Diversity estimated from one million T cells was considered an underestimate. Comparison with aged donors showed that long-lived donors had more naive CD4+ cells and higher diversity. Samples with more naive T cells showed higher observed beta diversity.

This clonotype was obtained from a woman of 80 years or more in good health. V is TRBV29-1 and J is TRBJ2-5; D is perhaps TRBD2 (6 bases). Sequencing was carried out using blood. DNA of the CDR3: TGCAGCGGCCGGGACTGTGTTGAGCAGTACTTC. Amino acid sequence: CSGRDCVEQYF.